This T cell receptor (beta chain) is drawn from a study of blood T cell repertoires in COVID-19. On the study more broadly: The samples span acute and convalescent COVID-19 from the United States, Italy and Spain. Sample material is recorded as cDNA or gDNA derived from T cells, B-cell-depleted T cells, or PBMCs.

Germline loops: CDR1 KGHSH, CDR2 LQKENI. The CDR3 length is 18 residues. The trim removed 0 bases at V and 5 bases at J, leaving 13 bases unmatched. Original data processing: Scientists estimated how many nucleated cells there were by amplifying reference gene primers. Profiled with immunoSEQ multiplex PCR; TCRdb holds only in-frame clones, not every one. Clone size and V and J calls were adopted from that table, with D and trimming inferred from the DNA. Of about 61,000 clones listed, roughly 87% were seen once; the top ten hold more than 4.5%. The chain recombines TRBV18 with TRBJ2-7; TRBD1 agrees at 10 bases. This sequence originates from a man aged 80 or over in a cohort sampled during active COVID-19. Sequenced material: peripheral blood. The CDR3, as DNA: TGTGCCAGCTCACCACCGTTAGGGAGGACAGGGGGTATCGACGAGCAGTACTTC. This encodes CASSPPLGRTGGIDEQYF.